The clone carrying this TCR beta chain occurred once. Antigen specificity is unknown. Sample-barcoded 5' priming and a J-beta primer mix drove a second PCR of roughly 6 to 12 cycles. TCRdb processed the 5' RACE reads anew with MiXCR; each CDR3 protein has one entry. The table records more than 1.4 million distinct CDR3 sequences, around 39% of them present only once. The sample is drawn from a study of blood T cells in healthy people across ages. Overall study results and limits: Naive T cell percentage and TCR beta diversity correlated strongly. Unsorted PBMC input precluded a conclusive naive versus antigen-experienced comparison.

Per sample, extraction of total RNA gave at least 5 micrograms in every case. The CDR3 runs 11 residues. Per the germline V gene, CDR1 is SQVTM and CDR2 is ANQGSEA. Material for sequencing was blood. This TCR derives from a woman aged 18-35 years in good health. The genes are TRBV29-1 and TRBJ2-7; D is undetermined. In DNA form, the CDR3 reads TGCGGCGCCTATGTCTCCTACGAGCAGTACTTC. Encoded protein: CGAYVSYEQYF.